This T cell receptor beta chain was captured by sequencing in a study of human T cells and chemical hapten exposure (dated by TCRdb to the early 2020s). Background for the entire study: For sensitization, 2% DPC in acetone was applied to an approximately 2 cm by approximately 2 cm area of upper inner arm skin. Throughout the roughly 26-week study period, patients were also given weekly therapeutic DPC doses on the scalp. Patch testing was done on the upper back using Finn chambers containing 0.01% DPC, and results were scored after 6 days according to International Contact Dermatitis Research Group standards. The patient cohort, mostly female, included alopecia areata with under or over 50% scalp involvement, alopecia totalis and alopecia universalis. The libraries were sequenced as a pool, and the TCR yield per sample differed mostly because of small variations in library volumes within the pool. The study tracked peripheral blood TCR repertoire changes in vivo during primary and secondary sensitization to the hapten diphenylcyclopropenone (DPC) in alopecia patients. Blood samples were taken from patients before sensitization (week 0) and then at 2, 6 and about 24 weeks after DPC sensitization. Blood for TCR sequencing was provided by twenty-nine alopecia patients at one to four time points (pre-sensitization, 2, 6 and 24 weeks).

The CDR3 runs 12 residues from the cysteine to the phenylalanine. Of all the DNA, just the CDR3 is kept, 36 bases in frame from base 1. CDR1 and CDR2 are read off the germline V gene as SQVTM and ANQGSEA. Trimming costs V 6 bases and J 3 bases, and their ends lie 11 bases apart. The paper as a whole reports these results and caveats: A positive correlation was found between the number of PT1 expanded TCRs and patch test score, with significance reached at thresholds 8, 16 and 32 but not 4. Expanded TCRs formed significantly more large CDR3 similarity clusters than pre-sensitization or healthy control sets, consistent with antigen-driven responses. No change with DPC sensitization was found in the number of TCRs above 1 in 1000 frequency, and no evidence of global repertoire structure alterations was found. Because every patient had alopecia, a presumed autoimmune disease, the patients' immune response might differ from that of healthy individuals. After repeated subsampling, the strength of the expansion versus patch-test correlation and the threshold at which it became significant changed.

At least ten counts were recorded for this clonotype. Its antigen is not yet known. There are no base qualities to consult, and no much larger clone falls within one base. Explained via the paper, the time point label denotes: patch test 1, 2 weeks after DPC sensitization. In light of the paper, this sample's treatment or condition label describes: therapeutic diphenylcyclopropenone sensitization with weekly scalp DPC. At every patch-test visit, the blood draw took place before the patch test was put on. Patients were considered eligible if aged 18 to 70, diagnosed with alopecia and deemed suitable for DPC therapy, and patients were excluded if pregnant. Total RNA was isolated from unfractionated whole blood collected in Tempus Blood RNA tubes. The library was made by RACE. Sequencing took place on a NextSeq 500. During library preparation, unique molecular identifiers were attached to individual cDNA molecules so that TCRs could be counted in a quantitative, reproducible way. For every blood RNA sample, sequencing covered both the TCR alpha and TCR beta chains. The published analysis was carried out like this. A median of roughly 99,000 TCRs per sample was observed, with a range of roughly 20,000 to 750,000. V, J and CDR3 annotation of the TCR reads was performed with the Decombinator software suite. For PS versus PT1 abundance plots, all samples were subsampled to the same number of TCRs (28,000). Expanded TCRs were defined as absent before sensitization and observed at least eight times at the 2-week time point. In TCRdb, the public reads were trimmed at Q25 with fastp and aligned with MiXCR, with productive beta chains retained. Each CDR3 protein gets just one entry, which takes the most common genes and DNA from the rows behind it. TCRdb assigned the V and J calls; the authors' analysis was not used. The sample data list roughly 360,000 distinct CDR3 sequences, and about 4.8% of these were observed just once. The top ten clonotypes cover under 3% of the sample.

The sample was whole blood, taken in connection with sensitization to the hapten diphenylcyclopropenone (DPC). The rearranged chain carries TRBV29-1 and TRBJ2-5, with an unclear D gene assignment. The TCR sequence derives from a woman aged 45-60 years with alopecia areata. Some clones in this sample may be carry-over from other donors' samples. The DNA sequence is TGCAGCGTGCAATCAGGAGAAGAGACCCAGTACTTC. This translates into CSVQSGEETQYF.